The clone carrying this TCR beta chain was observed a few times. This record belongs to a study of Ad26.COV2.S vaccination and SARS-CoV-2 variants. Documented treatment: about 20 received Ad26.COV2.S at low or high dose, single or two shots; about five received placebo; per-sample allocation not given. Material that was analyzed had been drawn on day 63 after the first vaccine or placebo injection. The administered vaccine (an Ad26 vector) expressed Wuhan-strain SARS-CoV-2 spike. The CDR3 consists of 16 residues. CDR1 and CDR2 from the germline V gene are SEHNR and FQNEAQ (reference sequence). Germline trimming cut 6 bases from V and 6 bases from J; bases unmatched to any gene: 7. Using immunoSEQ multiplex PCR, the repertoire was profiled, and TCRdb retains in-frame clones only, with some absent. The top ten hold 2.9% of the sample, which has about 250,000 clones, approximately 88% seen once.

The source material was peripheral blood, sampled in a trial of Ad26.COV2.S vaccine versus placebo. The chain combines TRBV7-9 with TRBJ1-6; 11 nucleotides align to TRBD1. This clonotype was obtained from a person aged 18-60 years who received the Ad26.COV2.S COVID-19 vaccine or a placebo. CDR3 DNA sequence: TGTGCCAGCAGTGAAACGGACAGGGGGCTTAATTCACCCCTCCACTTT. This translates into CASSETDRGLNSPLHF.